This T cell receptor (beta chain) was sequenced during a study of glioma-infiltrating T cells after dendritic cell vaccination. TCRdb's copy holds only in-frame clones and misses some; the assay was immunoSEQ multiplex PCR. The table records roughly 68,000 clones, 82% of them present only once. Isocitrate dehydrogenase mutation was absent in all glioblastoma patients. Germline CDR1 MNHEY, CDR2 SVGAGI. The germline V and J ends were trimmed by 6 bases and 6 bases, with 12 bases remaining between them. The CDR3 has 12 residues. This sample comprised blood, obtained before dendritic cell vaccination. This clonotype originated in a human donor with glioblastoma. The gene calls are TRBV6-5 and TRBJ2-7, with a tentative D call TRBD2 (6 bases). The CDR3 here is CASSRRALEQYF. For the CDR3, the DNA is TGTGCCAGCAGCAGGAGGGCTCTCGAGCAGTACTTC.